The rows below give T cell receptor beta chains drawn from one sample of a study of vaccination effects on CD4 cells after COVID-19. Sequencing was performed with immunoSEQ multiplex PCR; in TCRdb, only in-frame clones are kept and a portion is missing. The sample has fewer than 85,000 clones; under 85% are singletons. These receptors lack a known antigen. The material sequenced was CD4+ T cells from PBMCs cultured with HCoV-OC43 spike peptides, taken after COVID-19 vaccination. The receptor set was obtained from a human donor who received a COVID-19 vaccine. Each CDR3 is given with its conserved first and last residue. Fields, in order: D gene, clone size, V gene, J gene, CDR3 protein, CDR3 DNA. D genes are given only for firm matches. Part of the rows lack a size; the others show once, few, many or a class for expanded clones.

d_gene: NA; abundance: NA; v_gene: TRBV6-5; j_gene: TRBJ1-1; CDR3aa: CASSYSSGAFNTEAFF; CDR3nt: TGTGCCAGCAGTTACTCTTCAGGGGCCTTTAACACTGAAGCTTTCTTT
d_gene: NA; abundance: NA; v_gene: TRBV27; j_gene: TRBJ1-1; CDR3aa: CASSLGYWGVGDTEAFF; CDR3nt: TGTGCCAGCAGTTTAGGGTATTGGGGGGTGGGGGACACTGAAGCTTTCTTT
d_gene: NA; abundance: NA; v_gene: TRBV7-7; j_gene: TRBJ1-2; CDR3aa: CASSLGPGAGNGYTF; CDR3nt: TGTGCCAGCAGCTTAGGTCCTGGGGCAGGGAATGGCTACACCTTC
d_gene: TRBD2; abundance: NA; v_gene: TRBV3-1/TRBV3-2; j_gene: TRBJ2-5; CDR3aa: CASSQEFLLSGGRETQYF; CDR3nt: TGTGCCAGCAGCCAAGAATTTTTGCTAAGCGGGGGTAGGGAGACCCAGTACTTC
d_gene: NA; abundance: NA; v_gene: TRBV5-1; j_gene: TRBJ2-5; CDR3aa: CASSFGGAEETQYF; CDR3nt: TGCGCCAGCAGCTTCGGAGGGGCGGAAGAGACCCAGTACTTC
d_gene: NA; abundance: NA; v_gene: TRBV5-1; j_gene: TRBJ1-1; CDR3aa: CASSPGQSNTEAFF; CDR3nt: TGCGCCAGCAGCCCAGGACAGTCGAACACTGAAGCTTTCTTT
d_gene: NA; abundance: once; v_gene: TRBV28; j_gene: TRBJ1-4; CDR3aa: CASSLRATNEKLFF; CDR3nt: TGTGCCAGCAGTCTCAGAGCAACTAATGAAAAACTGTTTTTT
d_gene: NA; abundance: few; v_gene: TRBV16; j_gene: TRBJ1-1; CDR3aa: CASSPRFDRNTEAFF; CDR3nt: TGTGCCAGCAGCCCTCGGTTTGACAGGAACACTGAAGCTTTCTTT
d_gene: TRBD2; abundance: NA; v_gene: TRBV24-1; j_gene: TRBJ2-5; CDR3aa: CATSINKGLAGVETQYF; CDR3nt: TGTGCCACCAGTATCAACAAAGGACTAGCGGGGGTAGAGACCCAGTACTTC
d_gene: NA; abundance: NA; v_gene: TRBV5-5; j_gene: TRBJ2-6; CDR3aa: CASSLIGAGANVLTF; CDR3nt: TGTGCCAGCAGCTTGATCGGGGCTGGGGCCAACGTCCTGACTTTC
d_gene: TRBD1; abundance: NA; v_gene: TRBV24-1; j_gene: TRBJ1-5; CDR3aa: CATSESDRPNQPQHF; CDR3nt: TGTGCCACCAGTGAATCGGACAGGCCAAATCAGCCCCAGCATTTT
d_gene: TRBD2; abundance: once; v_gene: TRBV24-1; j_gene: TRBJ2-1; CDR3aa: CATSDSTSGGHVGQFF; CDR3nt: TGTGCCACCAGTGACTCAACTAGCGGGGGGCACGTTGGCCAGTTCTTC
d_gene: NA; abundance: NA; v_gene: TRBV9; j_gene: TRBJ1-2; CDR3aa: CASSVGIGSVYGYTF; CDR3nt: TGTGCCAGCAGCGTCGGTATAGGGTCAGTCTATGGCTACACCTTC
d_gene: TRBD1; abundance: NA; v_gene: TRBV5-1; j_gene: TRBJ2-6; CDR3aa: CASSRKTGGGANVLTF; CDR3nt: TGCGCCAGCAGCCGAAAAACAGGGGGTGGGGCCAACGTCCTGACTTTC
d_gene: NA; abundance: NA; v_gene: TRBV19; j_gene: TRBJ1-4; CDR3aa: CASTSSMGVNEKLFF; CDR3nt: TGTGCCAGTACCTCCTCAATGGGGGTTAATGAAAAACTGTTTTTT
d_gene: NA; abundance: few; v_gene: TRBV7-9; j_gene: TRBJ2-2; CDR3aa: CASTLFGVGDTGELFF; CDR3nt: TGTGCCAGCACCCTATTTGGGGTAGGGGACACCGGGGAGCTGTTTTTT
d_gene: NA; abundance: NA; v_gene: TRBV28; j_gene: TRBJ1-1; CDR3aa: CASIIGGGNTEAFF; CDR3nt: TGTGCCAGCATAATCGGGGGTGGTAATACTGAAGCTTTCTTT
d_gene: TRBD2; abundance: NA; v_gene: TRBV9; j_gene: TRBJ2-3; CDR3aa: CASSVIPNGRETQYF; CDR3nt: TGTGCCAGCAGCGTGATCCCCAATGGGAGGGAGACGCAGTATTTT
d_gene: NA; abundance: NA; v_gene: TRBV4-3; j_gene: TRBJ1-3; CDR3aa: CASSQDEGRDTIYF; CDR3nt: TGCGCCAGCAGCCAAGATGAGGGTCGGGACACCATATATTTT
d_gene: NA; abundance: NA; v_gene: TRBV6-5; j_gene: TRBJ1-2; CDR3aa: CASSRVGSGYGYTF; CDR3nt: TGTGCCAGCAGTAGAGTCGGTTCGGGCTATGGCTACACCTTC
d_gene: NA; abundance: NA; v_gene: TRBV6-5; j_gene: TRBJ1-4; CDR3aa: CASSYVGSNEKLFF; CDR3nt: TGTGCCAGCAGTTACGTGGGGAGTAATGAAAAACTGTTTTTT
d_gene: TRBD2; abundance: NA; v_gene: TRBV7-9; j_gene: TRBJ2-5; CDR3aa: CASTLGGYQETQYF; CDR3nt: TGTGCCAGCACCCTGGGGGGGTACCAAGAGACCCAGTACTTC
d_gene: TRBD2; abundance: NA; v_gene: TRBV6-5; j_gene: TRBJ2-3; CDR3aa: CATSGTSGDTQYF; CDR3nt: TGTGCCACTTCCGGGACTAGCGGGGATACGCAGTATTTT
d_gene: NA; abundance: NA; v_gene: TRBV2; j_gene: TRBJ1-2; CDR3aa: CASSPGQANYGYTF; CDR3nt: TGTGCCAGCAGCCCGGGACAAGCAAACTATGGCTACACCTTC
d_gene: NA; abundance: NA; v_gene: TRBV6-5; j_gene: TRBJ2-1; CDR3aa: CASSPMPGVISEQFF; CDR3nt: TGTGCCAGCAGTCCGATGCCGGGGGTCATCAGCGAGCAGTTCTTC
d_gene: NA; abundance: NA; v_gene: TRBV19; j_gene: TRBJ2-2; CDR3aa: CASGHEPAANTGELFF; CDR3nt: TGTGCCAGCGGTCATGAACCAGCTGCGAACACCGGGGAGCTGTTTTTT
d_gene: NA; abundance: NA; v_gene: TRBV7-9; j_gene: TRBJ1-2; CDR3aa: CASSLRETRYGYTF; CDR3nt: TGTGCCAGCAGCTTAAGGGAGACCCGCTATGGCTACACCTTC
d_gene: NA; abundance: few; v_gene: TRBV2; j_gene: TRBJ1-1; CDR3aa: CASNGRLNTEAFF; CDR3nt: TGTGCCAGCAACGGTCGTTTGAACACTGAAGCTTTCTTT
d_gene: NA; abundance: NA; v_gene: TRBV18; j_gene: TRBJ1-6; CDR3aa: CASSRMGRPASSYNSPLHF; CDR3nt: TGTGCCAGCTCACGGATGGGGAGGCCGGCGAGCTCCTATAATTCACCCCTCCACTTT
d_gene: TRBD2; abundance: NA; v_gene: TRBV18; j_gene: TRBJ2-5; CDR3aa: CASSHRGASGEETQYF; CDR3nt: TGTGCCAGCTCACATCGTGGGGCTAGCGGTGAAGAGACCCAGTACTTC
d_gene: NA; abundance: NA; v_gene: TRBV9; j_gene: TRBJ2-3; CDR3aa: CASSVDITRPATDTQYF; CDR3nt: TGTGCCAGCAGCGTAGACATTACCCGGCCCGCCACAGATACGCAGTATTTT
d_gene: NA; abundance: NA; v_gene: TRBV19; j_gene: TRBJ1-5; CDR3aa: CASTNLGSGGSNQPQHF; CDR3nt: TGTGCCAGTACCAACCTGGGGTCCGGGGGTAGCAATCAGCCCCAGCATTTT
d_gene: NA; abundance: NA; v_gene: TRBV5-5; j_gene: TRBJ2-5; CDR3aa: CASSRGSPDQETQYF; CDR3nt: TGTGCCAGCAGTCGTGGGTCCCCGGACCAAGAGACCCAGTACTTC
d_gene: NA; abundance: few; v_gene: TRBV5-6; j_gene: TRBJ1-3; CDR3aa: CAWGGSGDSGNTIYF; CDR3nt: TGTGCCTGGGGAGGCTCTGGGGACTCTGGAAACACCATATATTTT
d_gene: NA; abundance: once; v_gene: TRBV9; j_gene: TRBJ1-4; CDR3aa: CASSVMSSGELFF; CDR3nt: TGTGCCAGCAGCGTTATGTCATCGGGGGAACTGTTTTTT
d_gene: NA; abundance: NA; v_gene: TRBV5-4; j_gene: TRBJ2-5; CDR3aa: CASSLGGRYEETQYF; CDR3nt: TGTGCCAGCAGCTTGGGGGGGAGATATGAGGAGACCCAGTACTTC
d_gene: TRBD2; abundance: NA; v_gene: TRBV7-2; j_gene: TRBJ2-1; CDR3aa: CASGRGGGIYEQFF; CDR3nt: TGTGCCAGCGGGCGCGGGGGGGGCATATATGAGCAGTTCTTC
d_gene: TRBD1; abundance: NA; v_gene: TRBV19; j_gene: TRBJ1-2; CDR3aa: CASSRGQGRINYGYTF; CDR3nt: TGTGCCAGTAGTCGGGGACAGGGGCGAATTAACTATGGCTACACCTTC
d_gene: NA; abundance: NA; v_gene: TRBV6-5; j_gene: TRBJ2-1; CDR3aa: CASSYSTHSSYNEQFF; CDR3nt: TGTGCCAGCAGTTACTCGACGCACAGTTCCTACAATGAGCAGTTCTTC
d_gene: NA; abundance: few; v_gene: TRBV6-5; j_gene: TRBJ2-1; CDR3aa: CASRYREGSSYNEQFF; CDR3nt: TGTGCCAGCAGATACCGAGAGGGGAGCTCCTACAATGAGCAGTTCTTC
d_gene: NA; abundance: NA; v_gene: TRBV21-1; j_gene: TRBJ1-4; CDR3aa: CASSDRDRGEKLFF; CDR3nt: TGTGCCAGCAGCGACCGGGACAGGGGTGAAAAACTGTTTTTT
d_gene: TRBD1; abundance: once; v_gene: TRBV6-6; j_gene: TRBJ1-4; CDR3aa: CASSYGRGREKLFF; CDR3nt: TGTGCCAGCAGTTATGGCAGGGGGCGTGAAAAACTGTTTTTT
d_gene: TRBD1; abundance: NA; v_gene: TRBV5-1; j_gene: TRBJ2-2; CDR3aa: CASSWGTVDTGELFF; CDR3nt: TGCGCCAGCAGCTGGGGGACAGTAGACACCGGGGAGCTGTTTTTT
d_gene: NA; abundance: NA; v_gene: TRBV5-1; j_gene: TRBJ1-1; CDR3aa: CASRGQGNTEAFF; CDR3nt: TGCGCCAGCAGAGGCCAGGGGAACACTGAAGCTTTCTTT
d_gene: TRBD1; abundance: NA; v_gene: TRBV5-6; j_gene: TRBJ1-1; CDR3aa: CASSYGTAQNTEAFF; CDR3nt: TGTGCCAGCAGTTATGGGACAGCCCAGAACACTGAAGCTTTCTTT
d_gene: NA; abundance: NA; v_gene: TRBV18; j_gene: TRBJ1-1; CDR3aa: CASSPFSRDTEAFF; CDR3nt: TGTGCCAGCTCACCCTTTTCGAGGGACACTGAAGCTTTCTTT
d_gene: NA; abundance: NA; v_gene: TRBV29-1; j_gene: TRBJ1-4; CDR3aa: CSAEGQSEKLFF; CDR3nt: TGCAGCGCCGAAGGGCAATCTGAAAAACTGTTTTTT
d_gene: NA; abundance: NA; v_gene: TRBV30; j_gene: TRBJ1-5; CDR3aa: CAWGSQYSNQPQHF; CDR3nt: TGTGCCTGGGGATCGCAGTATAGCAATCAGCCCCAGCATTTT
d_gene: TRBD2; abundance: once; v_gene: TRBV10-1; j_gene: TRBJ2-1; CDR3aa: CASSESYRPGLAGFSSYNEQFF; CDR3nt: TGCGCCAGCAGTGAGTCCTATAGACCGGGACTAGCGGGGTTTAGCTCCTACAATGAGCAGTTCTTC
d_gene: TRBD1; abundance: NA; v_gene: TRBV18; j_gene: TRBJ1-1; CDR3aa: CASSHDRGSTEAFF; CDR3nt: TGTGCCAGCTCACATGACAGGGGGAGCACTGAAGCTTTCTTT
d_gene: NA; abundance: NA; v_gene: TRBV7-2; j_gene: TRBJ2-1; CDR3aa: CASSLVGGLRNYNEQFF; CDR3nt: TGTGCCAGCAGCTTAGTAGGGGGTCTCCGCAACTACAATGAGCAGTTCTTC
d_gene: TRBD2; abundance: NA; v_gene: TRBV7-3; j_gene: TRBJ2-3; CDR3aa: CASSLERGGTSTDTQYF; CDR3nt: TGTGCCAGCAGCTTAGAGCGGGGGGGAACAAGCACAGATACGCAGTATTTT
d_gene: NA; abundance: NA; v_gene: TRBV9; j_gene: TRBJ1-6; CDR3aa: CASSGGGRGPELGSPLHF; CDR3nt: TGTGCCAGCAGCGGGGGGGGCAGGGGTCCCGAGTTGGGATCACCCCTCCACTTT
d_gene: NA; abundance: NA; v_gene: TRBV4-2; j_gene: TRBJ2-6; CDR3aa: CASSQPRDKGASGANVLTF; CDR3nt: TGTGCCAGCAGCCAACCCAGGGATAAGGGAGCCTCTGGGGCCAACGTCCTGACTTTC